Detailed here is one T cell receptor beta chain. This entry is derived from a study of control samples from healthy donors and cancer patients. The V gene end was trimmed by 4 bases and the J gene end by 2 bases; junction bases not matched to a gene: 5. Germline CDR1 MNHEY, CDR2 SMNVEV (reference sequence). The CDR3 loop spans 16 amino acids. The table came from immunoSEQ multiplex PCR; TCRdb's copy has only in-frame clones and leaves some out. This table holds about 120,000 clones, approximately 88% found once. The gene calls are TRBV27 and TRBJ2-3; 11 bases line up with TRBD2. The source material was blood. The source of this sequence is a man aged 50 or older in good health. CDR3 in amino acids: CASSYSSGGFTDTQYF. DNA of the CDR3: TGTGCCAGCAGTTACTCTAGCGGGGGGTTCACAGATACGCAGTATTTT.